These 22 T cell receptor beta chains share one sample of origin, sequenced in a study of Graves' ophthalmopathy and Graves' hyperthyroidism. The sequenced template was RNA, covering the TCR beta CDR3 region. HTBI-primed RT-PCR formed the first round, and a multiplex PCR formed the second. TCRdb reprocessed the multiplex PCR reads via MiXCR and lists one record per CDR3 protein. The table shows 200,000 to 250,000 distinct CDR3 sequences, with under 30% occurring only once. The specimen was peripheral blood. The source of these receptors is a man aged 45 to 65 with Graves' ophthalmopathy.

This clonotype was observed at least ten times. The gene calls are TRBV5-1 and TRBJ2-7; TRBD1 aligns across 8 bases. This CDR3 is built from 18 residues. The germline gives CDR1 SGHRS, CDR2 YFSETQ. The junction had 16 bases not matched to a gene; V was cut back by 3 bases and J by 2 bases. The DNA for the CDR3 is TGCGCCAGCAGCTCCCAGACGGGGACAGGTTTTACCCCCTACGAGCAGTACTTC. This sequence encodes CASSSQTGTGFTPYEQYF.

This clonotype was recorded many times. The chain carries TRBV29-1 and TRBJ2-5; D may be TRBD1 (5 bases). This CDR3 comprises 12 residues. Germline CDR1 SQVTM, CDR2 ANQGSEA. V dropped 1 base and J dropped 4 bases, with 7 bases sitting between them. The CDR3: CSVEARGETQYF. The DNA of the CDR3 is TGCAGCGTTGAAGCTAGGGGAGAGACCCAGTACTTC.

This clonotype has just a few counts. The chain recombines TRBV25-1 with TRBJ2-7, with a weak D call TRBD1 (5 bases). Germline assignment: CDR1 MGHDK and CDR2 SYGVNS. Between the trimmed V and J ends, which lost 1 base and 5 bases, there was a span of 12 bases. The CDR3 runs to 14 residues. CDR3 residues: CASSESLGAHEQYF. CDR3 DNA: TGTGCCAGCAGTGAATCCTTAGGGGCCCACGAGCAGTACTTC.

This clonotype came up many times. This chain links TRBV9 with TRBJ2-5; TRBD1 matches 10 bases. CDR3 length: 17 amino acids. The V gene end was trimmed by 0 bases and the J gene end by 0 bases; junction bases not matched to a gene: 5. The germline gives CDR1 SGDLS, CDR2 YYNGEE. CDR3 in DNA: TGTGCCAGCAGCGTAGGCCCGGGACAGGGGTACCAAGAGACCCAGTACTTC. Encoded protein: CASSVGPGQGYQETQYF.

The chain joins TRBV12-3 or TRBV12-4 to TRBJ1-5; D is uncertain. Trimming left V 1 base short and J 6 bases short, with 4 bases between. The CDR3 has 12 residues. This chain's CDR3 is CASSLVAQPQHF. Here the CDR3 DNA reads TGTGCCAGCAGTTTAGTGGCTCAGCCCCAGCATTTT.

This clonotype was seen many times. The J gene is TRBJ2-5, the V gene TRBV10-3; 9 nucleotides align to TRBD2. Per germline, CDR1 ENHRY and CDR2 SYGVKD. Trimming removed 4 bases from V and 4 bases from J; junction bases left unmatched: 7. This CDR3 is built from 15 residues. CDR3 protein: CAISGGLAGVETQYF. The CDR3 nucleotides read TGTGCCATCAGTGGGGGACTAGCAGGGGTAGAGACCCAGTACTTC.

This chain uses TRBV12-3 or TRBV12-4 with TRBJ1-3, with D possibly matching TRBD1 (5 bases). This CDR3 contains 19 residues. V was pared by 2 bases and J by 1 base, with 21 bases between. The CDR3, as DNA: TGTGCCAGCAGTTTAAGAGTTAAGGGGCAGGGAAAGTCTGGAAACACCATATATTTT. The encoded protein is CASSLRVKGQGKSGNTIYF.

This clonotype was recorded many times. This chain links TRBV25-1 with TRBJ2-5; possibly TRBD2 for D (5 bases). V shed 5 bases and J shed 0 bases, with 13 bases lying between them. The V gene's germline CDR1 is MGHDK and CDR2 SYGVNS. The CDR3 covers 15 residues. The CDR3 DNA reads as TGTGCCAGCAGTCAAAGCGGAAACAACCAAGAGACCCAGTACTTC. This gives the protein CASSQSGNNQETQYF.

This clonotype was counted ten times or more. The CDR3 region has the DNA TGTGCCAGCAGTTCCAGGGGGCGCGAGCAGTACTTC. Translation gives CASSSRGREQYF. The chain combines TRBV7-9 with TRBJ2-7; 8 bases match TRBD1. Germline CDR1 and CDR2: SEHNR and FQNEAQ (reference sequence). There are 12 residues in the CDR3. The junction had 4 bases not matched to a gene; V was cut back by 6 bases and J by 6 bases.

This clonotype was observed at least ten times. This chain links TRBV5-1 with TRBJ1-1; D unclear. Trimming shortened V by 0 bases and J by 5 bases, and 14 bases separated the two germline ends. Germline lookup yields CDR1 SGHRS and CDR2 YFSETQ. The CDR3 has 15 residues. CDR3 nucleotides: TGCGCCAGCAGCTTGGCCAATCCCGCGGGGACTGAAGCTTTCTTT. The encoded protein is CASSLANPAGTEAFF.

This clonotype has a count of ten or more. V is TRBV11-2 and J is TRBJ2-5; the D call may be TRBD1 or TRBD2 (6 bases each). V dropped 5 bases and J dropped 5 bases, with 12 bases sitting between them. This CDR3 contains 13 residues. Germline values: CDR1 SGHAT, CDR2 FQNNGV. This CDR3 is CASSRGGRETQYF. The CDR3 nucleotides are TGTGCCAGCAGCCGAGGGGGGCGGGAGACCCAGTACTTC.

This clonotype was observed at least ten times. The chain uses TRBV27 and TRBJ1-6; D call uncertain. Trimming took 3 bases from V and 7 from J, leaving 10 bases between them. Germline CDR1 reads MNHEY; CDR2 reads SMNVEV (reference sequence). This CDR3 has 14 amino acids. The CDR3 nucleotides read TGTGCCAGCAGTTTCACAGTAACCAATTCACCCCTCCACTTT. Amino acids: CASSFTVTNSPLHF.

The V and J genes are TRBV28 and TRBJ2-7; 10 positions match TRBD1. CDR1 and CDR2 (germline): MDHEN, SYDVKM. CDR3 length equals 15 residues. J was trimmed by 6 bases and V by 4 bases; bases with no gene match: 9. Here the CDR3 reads CASSSSGTGVGEQYF. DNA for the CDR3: TGTGCCAGCAGTTCCTCCGGGACAGGGGTCGGCGAGCAGTACTTC.

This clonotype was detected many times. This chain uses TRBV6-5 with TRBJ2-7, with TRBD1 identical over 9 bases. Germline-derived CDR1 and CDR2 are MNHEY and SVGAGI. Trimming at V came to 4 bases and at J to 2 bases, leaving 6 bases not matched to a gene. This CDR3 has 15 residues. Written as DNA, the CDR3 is TGTGCCAGCAGTTCCGGGACAGGGAGGGCCTACGAGCAGTACTTC. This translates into CASSSGTGRAYEQYF.

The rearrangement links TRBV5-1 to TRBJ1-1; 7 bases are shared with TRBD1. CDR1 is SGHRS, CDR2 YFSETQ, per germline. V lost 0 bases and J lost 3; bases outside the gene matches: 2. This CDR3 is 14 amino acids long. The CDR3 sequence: CASSLGTGDTEAFF. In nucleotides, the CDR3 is TGCGCCAGCAGCTTGGGGACAGGAGACACTGAAGCTTTCTTT.

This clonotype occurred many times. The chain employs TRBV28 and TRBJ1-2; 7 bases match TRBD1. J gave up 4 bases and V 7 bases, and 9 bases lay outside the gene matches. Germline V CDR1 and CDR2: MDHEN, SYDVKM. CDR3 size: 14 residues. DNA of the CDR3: TGTGCCAGCACCGACACGACAGGGCCCTATGGCTACACCTTC. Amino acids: CASTDTTGPYGYTF.

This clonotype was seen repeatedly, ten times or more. Here the CDR3 reads CSVTEGDVVETQYF. Written as DNA, the CDR3 is TGCAGCGTTACTGAGGGAGACGTGGTAGAGACCCAGTACTTC. The J gene is TRBJ2-5, the V gene TRBV29-1; weak D call: TRBD2 (5 bases). CDR1 and CDR2 (germline): SQVTM, ANQGSEA. The germline V and J ends were trimmed by 5 bases and 4 bases, with 17 bases remaining between them. This CDR3 spans 14 amino acids.

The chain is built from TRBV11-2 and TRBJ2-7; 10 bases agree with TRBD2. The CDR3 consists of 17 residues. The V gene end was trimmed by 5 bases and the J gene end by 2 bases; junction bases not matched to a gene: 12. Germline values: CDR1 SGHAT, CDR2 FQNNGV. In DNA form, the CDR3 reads TGTGCCAGCAGCCCCGGACTAGCGGCCCCATTCCCCTACGAGCAGTACTTC. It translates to CASSPGLAAPFPYEQYF.

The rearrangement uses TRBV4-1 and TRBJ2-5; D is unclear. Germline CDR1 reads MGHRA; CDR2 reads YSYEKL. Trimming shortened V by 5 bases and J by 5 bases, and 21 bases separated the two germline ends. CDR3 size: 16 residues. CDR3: CASSTTVASPVETQYF. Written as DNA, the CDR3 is TGCGCCAGCAGCACTACGGTGGCCTCCCCGGTGGAGACCCAGTACTTC.

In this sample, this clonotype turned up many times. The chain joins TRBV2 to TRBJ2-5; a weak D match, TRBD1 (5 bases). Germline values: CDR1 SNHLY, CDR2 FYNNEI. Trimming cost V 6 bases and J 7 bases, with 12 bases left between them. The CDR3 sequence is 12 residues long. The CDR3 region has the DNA TGTGCCAGCAGGGACACCATGGCGACCCAGTACTTC. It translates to CASRDTMATQYF.

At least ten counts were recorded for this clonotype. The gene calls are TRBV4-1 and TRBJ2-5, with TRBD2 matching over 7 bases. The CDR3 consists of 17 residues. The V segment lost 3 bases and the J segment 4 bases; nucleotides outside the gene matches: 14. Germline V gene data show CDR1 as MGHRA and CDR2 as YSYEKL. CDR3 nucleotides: TGCGCCAGCAGCCACCTCTCTTTGGGGCTAGCGGTAGAGACCCAGTACTTC. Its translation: CASSHLSLGLAVETQYF.

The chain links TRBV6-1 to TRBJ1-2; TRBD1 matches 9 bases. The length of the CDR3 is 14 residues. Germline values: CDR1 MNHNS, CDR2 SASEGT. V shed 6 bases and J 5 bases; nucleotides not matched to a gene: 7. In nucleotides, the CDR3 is TGTGCCAGCAGGTCCGGGACAGGGCTATATGGCTACACCTTC. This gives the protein CASRSGTGLYGYTF.